The 26 T cell receptor beta chains in this list originate from one sample, sequenced in a study of T cells in women clearing cervical HPV infection. Clones were read by immunoSEQ multiplex PCR, and TCRdb kept only the in-frame ones, dropping some. Recorded for this sample: about 14,000 clones. Sequenced material: blood buffy coat. Receptors originate from a woman between 18 and 69 years old with a cervical HPV16 infection that either progressed to CIN3+ or cleared (not recorded which).

The sequenced part of the CDR3 DNA is TGTGCCAGCAGCCAAACAGGGGACTATGGC. Translated: CASSQTGDYG. The entire CDR3 reads CASSQTGDYGYTF. V usage is TRBV5-4 and J usage is TRBJ1-2, with TRBD1 matching over 7 bases. The CDR3 end lies 3 residues beyond the end of the read and is filled in from the germline J gene. Germline V gene sequence: CDR1 SGHNT, CDR2 YYREEE (reference sequence). CDR3 length equals 13 residues. V trimming: 4 bases; J trimming: 3 bases; junction bases outside the gene matches: 3.

On this clone: Coverage ceases 3 residues before the CDR3 finishes, and the germline J gene fills in the end. The same CDR3 also results from other DNA sequences found in this sample. This rearrangement joins TRBV29-1 to TRBJ1-1, with TRBD1 identical over 8 bases. CDR1 is SQVTM and CDR2 is ANQGSEA in the germline V gene. There are 13 residues in the CDR3. Trimming took 7 bases from V and 1 from J; bases not matched to a gene: 5. CDR3 bases read: TGCAGCGCAGACAGGGGAGGGAACACTGAA. Its protein is CSADRGGNTE. The CDR3 in full is CSADRGGNTEAFF.

As concerns this clone: The DNA ends 3 residues before the CDR3 does, and the rest of the CDR3 is filled in from the germline J gene. V and J are TRBV18 and TRBJ2-7; 14 bases fit TRBD2. The CDR3 length is 14 residues. V lost 6 bases to trimming and J lost 3 bases; unmatched junction nucleotides: 1. Germline V gene sequence: CDR1 KGHSH, CDR2 LQKENI. The part of the CDR3 DNA that was read is TGTGCCAGCTCGGGGACTAGCGGGGGCTACGAG. Translating it yields CASSGTSGGYE. The CDR3 in its entirety is CASSGTSGGYEQYF.

Worth noting for this clone: From the germline J gene comes the end of the CDR3, since the read stops 3 residues before it. V is TRBV18 and J is TRBJ1-1; 7 nucleotides align to TRBD1. CDR3 length equals 14 residues. The germline gives CDR1 KGHSH, CDR2 LQKENI. Incomplete CDR3 DNA: TGTGCCAGCTCACCCCCCACGACAGGGCGGCAG. As protein: CASSPPTTGRQ. The entire CDR3 reads CASSPPTTGRQAFF.

As concerns this clone: The read finishes 3 residues shy of the CDR3 end, and the germline J gene is used to complete it. Other DNA sequences within the sample encode an identical CDR3. V gene TRBV20-1 combines with J gene TRBJ1-2; possible D gene TRBD1, 6 bases. Per the germline V gene, CDR1 is DFQATT and CDR2 is SNEGSKA (reference sequence). This CDR3 has 13 amino acids. Trimming pared 5 bases from V and 2 bases from J, leaving 12 bases between. CDR3 DNA (partial): TGCAGTGCTCACACGCAGGGGAACTATGGC. Translating gives CSAHTQGNYG. The full-length CDR3 reads as CSAHTQGNYGYTF.

Comments on this clone: The read ends 3 residues before the CDR3 terminus; that terminus is restored from the germline J gene. This sequence joins TRBV5-6 and TRBJ2-7; 9 nucleotides match TRBD1. This CDR3 comprises 14 residues. Germline CDR1 and CDR2: SGHDT and YYEEEE. The V segment lost 2 bases and the J segment 4 bases; nucleotides outside the gene matches: 4. The sequenced CDR3 bases are TGTGCCAGCAGCTTTGGGGGACAGGGATACGAG. It translates to CASSFGGQGYE. The entire CDR3 reads CASSFGGQGYEQYF.

To note about this clone: The sequenced fragment ends 3 residues before the CDR3 boundary, so the rest is inferred from the germline J gene. The V call is TRBV7-3, the J call TRBJ1-6; tentatively, D is TRBD1 (6 bases). The CDR3 is made up of 13 amino acids. Trimming removed 4 bases from V and 10 bases from J, with 11 bases in between. The germline V gene has CDR1 SGHTA and CDR2 FQGTGA. CDR3 bases read: TGTGCCAGCAGCTCCCAAGGGGGATCACCC. Translating gives CASSSQGGSP. The entire CDR3 sequence reads CASSSQGGSPLHF.

About this clone itself: The read terminates 3 residues ahead of where the CDR3 ends, so the germline J gene completes it. The rearrangement joins TRBV13 to TRBJ1-1; possible D gene TRBD1, 6 bases. The CDR3 is made up of 14 amino acids. V was cut by 5 bases and J by 4 bases, with 14 bases left in between. CDR1 and CDR2 (germline): PRHDT, FYEKMQ (reference sequence). The CDR3 reads CASSLRGVFTEAFF. The sequenced part of the CDR3 DNA is TGTGCCAGCAGCCTCAGGGGAGTTTTCACTGAA.

As for this clone: The read halts 3 residues ahead of the CDR3 end, with the missing end drawn from the germline J gene. V and J are TRBV13 and TRBJ2-7, with 10 nucleotides matching TRBD2. The CDR3 is 15 amino acids. The germline CDR1 and CDR2 sequences are PRHDT and FYEKMQ (reference sequence). V lost 2 bases to trimming and J lost 4 bases; unmatched junction nucleotides: 5. The CDR3 DNA, read in part, is TGTGCCAGCAGCTTAAGGCTAGCGGGAGCGTACGAG. Amino acids: CASSLRLAGAYE. The whole CDR3 is CASSLRLAGAYEQYF.

With regard to this clone: From the germline J gene comes the end of the CDR3, since the read stops 3 residues before it. The V gene is TRBV5-4, the J gene TRBJ2-1; the match to TRBD2 covers 7 bases. Trimming removed 4 bases from V and 6 bases from J; junction bases left unmatched: 10. The germline gives CDR1 SGHNT, CDR2 YYREEE (reference sequence). CDR3 size: 15 residues. CDR3 region: CASSPVSREGNEQFF. The CDR3 DNA, read in part, is TGTGCCAGCAGCCCTGTAAGCAGGGAGGGCAATGAG.

Note on this clone: The CDR3 end falls 3 residues outside the read, so it is completed with the germline J gene. The chain employs TRBV4-1 and TRBJ2-5; 8 bases match TRBD1. V gave up 7 bases and J gave up 2 bases; unmatched junction bases: 12. The CDR3 has 16 amino acids. CDR1 is MGHRA, CDR2 YSYEKL, per germline. The covered CDR3 bases are TGCGCCAGCACCGGAGGGTTTGGACAGGGTCAAGAGACC. Its translation: CASTGGFGQGQET. The full CDR3 reads CASTGGFGQGQETQYF.

In the case of this clone: The sequence runs out 3 residues before the end of the CDR3; the remainder is reconstructed from the germline J gene. The J gene is TRBJ2-2, the V gene TRBV29-1; 10 bases align to TRBD1. There are 15 residues in the CDR3. Germline-derived CDR1 and CDR2 are SQVTM and ANQGSEA. CDR3 bases read: TGCAGCGTTGCCGGGACAGGGGCCGCTAATGAAAAG. Its translation: CSVAGTGAANEK. The complete CDR3 sequence is CSVAGTGAANEKLFF.

Points on this clone: From the germline J gene comes the end of the CDR3, since the read stops 3 residues before it. The chain uses TRBV28 and TRBJ1-4; a weak D match, TRBD1 (6 bases). Trimming removed 6 bases at V and 5 bases at J, with 16 bases between. This CDR3 comprises 15 residues. Germline V gives CDR1 MDHEN, CDR2 SYDVKM. This CDR3 is CASSSGGDTNEKLFF. Incomplete CDR3 DNA: TGTGCCAGCAGCTCGGGGGGCGATACGAATGAAAAA.

Details on this clone: The CDR3 end is not reached by the read, which stops 3 residues before it; the germline J gene fills it in. This rearrangement joins TRBV24-1 to TRBJ1-1, with 8 bases aligning to TRBD1. CDR1 KGHDR and CDR2 SFDVKD come from the germline V gene. This CDR3 has 11 residues. The CDR3 sequence: CATGQGGQAFF. The covered CDR3 bases are TGTGCCACCGGACAGGGAGGTCAA.

With regard to this clone: The read terminates 3 residues before the CDR3 end, so the remaining end is supplied by the germline J gene. The chain joins TRBV5-1 to TRBJ2-3, with 7 positions matching TRBD2. The CDR3 length is 16 residues. The junction had 9 bases not matched to a gene; V was cut back by 5 bases and J by 0 bases. Looked up from germline, CDR1 is SGHRS and CDR2 is YFSETQ. CDR3 DNA (partial): TGCGCCAGCAGACCTGCGACTAGCAATAGCACAGATACG. Translated: CASRPATSNSTDT. The complete CDR3 reads CASRPATSNSTDTQYF.

CDR3 DNA (partial): TGCAGCGGGGGTGGGGGCCGCCTTTATGGC. Translating it yields CSGGGGRLYG. The whole CDR3 protein reads CSGGGGRLYGYTF. The rearrangement uses TRBV29-1 and TRBJ1-2; D possibly corresponds to TRBD1 (6 bases). The CDR3 end falls 3 residues outside the read, so it is completed with the germline J gene. CDR1 is SQVTM, CDR2 ANQGSEA, per germline. Trimming took off 7 bases at V and 5 bases at J, with 17 bases between the two ends. The CDR3 runs to 13 residues.

In regard to this clone: The read gets to within 3 residues of the CDR3 end, and the germline J gene fills in the rest. J is TRBJ2-7 and V is TRBV5-1, with TRBD1 matching over 8 bases. Trimming removed 6 bases from V and 2 bases from J; junction bases left unmatched: 10. The CDR3 is made up of 15 amino acids. From germline, CDR1 is SGHRS and CDR2 YFSETQ. The sequenced CDR3 bases are TGCGCCAGCACCCCCGTGGCAGGGGGCGCCTACGAG. Translating gives CASTPVAGGAYE. The full-length CDR3 reads as CASTPVAGGAYEQYF.

With regard to this clone: The read gets to within 3 residues of the CDR3 end, and the germline J gene fills in the rest. V and J are TRBV7-9 and TRBJ1-2; D is possibly TRBD1 (6 bases). CDR1 is SEHNR, CDR2 FQNEAQ, per germline (reference sequence). This CDR3 comprises 15 residues. The CDR3: CASSPYGGATDTYTF. Incomplete CDR3 DNA: TGTGCCAGCAGCCCCTATGGGGGGGCCACAGATACC.

To note about this clone: The read ends 3 residues early relative to the CDR3; the germline J gene fills the gap. The chain couples TRBV20-1 to TRBJ2-4, with D possibly matching TRBD1 (5 bases). The CDR3 contains 13 residues. Germline-derived CDR1 and CDR2 are DFQATT and SNEGSKA (reference sequence). The CDR3 loop is CSARDQGGQPQYF. The CDR3 bases that were read are TGCAGTGCTAGAGATCAGGGTGGCCAGCCT.

Concerning this clone itself: Sequencing ends 3 residues short of the CDR3 end; the germline J gene provides the rest. The chain joins TRBV6-2 or TRBV6-3 to TRBJ2-2, with 9 bases lining up with TRBD2. CDR1 is MNHEY, CDR2 SVGEGT, per germline. Trimming at V came to 2 bases and at J to 7 bases, leaving 5 bases not matched to a gene. The CDR3 is 15 amino acids. CDR3 sequence reads: CASSYQRGAGGELFF. CDR3 bases read: TGTGCCAGCAGTTACCAGCGGGGGGCGGGCGGGGAG.

For this clone: The read halts 3 residues ahead of the CDR3 end, with the missing end drawn from the germline J gene. The chain joins TRBV7-3 to TRBJ1-1; TRBD1 is a possible D gene (5 bases). There are 13 residues in the CDR3. From germline, CDR1 is SGHTA and CDR2 FQGTGA. Trimming shortened V by 2 bases and J by 4 bases, and 8 bases separated the two germline ends. The CDR3 bases that were read are TGTGCCAGCAGCTTATCGGGGGGCACTGAA. Amino acid sequence: CASSLSGGTE. The full CDR3 reads CASSLSGGTEAFF.

A note on this clone: The sequence runs out 3 residues before the end of the CDR3; the remainder is reconstructed from the germline J gene. The rearrangement joins TRBV6-2 or TRBV6-3 to TRBJ1-1; the D is unclear. CDR3 size: 13 residues. Between the trimmed V and J ends, which lost 8 bases and 2 bases, there was a span of 12 bases. Germline V gene sequence: CDR1 MNHEY, CDR2 SVGEGT. CDR3 loop: CASQLYFNTEAFF. CDR3 DNA (partial): TGTGCCAGCCAACTTTACTTCAACACTGAA.

About this clone itself: The read terminates 3 residues ahead of where the CDR3 ends, so the germline J gene completes it. The chain combines TRBV19 with TRBJ2-2; 10 bases are shared with TRBD1. Germline V gene data show CDR1 as LNHDA and CDR2 as SQIVND (reference sequence). The length of the CDR3 is 13 residues. CDR3 sequence: CASRDRGSEKLFF. The sequenced CDR3 bases are TGTGCCAGTAGGGACAGGGGGTCCGAAAAG. The full variable domain, with the rest looked up from reference TRBV19 and TRBJ2-2, is DGGITQSPKYLFRKEGQNVTLSCEQNLNHDAMYWYRQDPGQGLRLIYYSQIVNDFQKGDIAEGYSVSREKKESFPLTVTSAQKNPTAFYLCASRDRGSEKLFFGEGSRLTVL.

In the case of this clone: The CDR3 goes on 3 residues after the read ends, and that part is filled in from the germline J gene. The genes are TRBV19 and TRBJ2-4, with TRBD1 matching over 9 bases. The CDR3 length is 15 residues. CDR1 is LNHDA and CDR2 is SQIVND in the germline V gene (reference sequence). CDR3 sequence: CASSLRTGEDYGQYF. The part of the CDR3 DNA that was read is TGTGCCAGTAGTCTAAGGACAGGGGAGGACTATGGT.

As to this clone: Read coverage stops 3 residues before the CDR3 terminus; the germline J gene supplies the remainder. The chain joins TRBV19 to TRBJ1-5; no clear D. The CDR3 sequence is 14 residues long. Germline CDR1 and CDR2: LNHDA and SQIVND (reference sequence). Trimming removed 6 bases from V and 4 bases from J, with 13 bases in between. CDR3 loop: CASRPDGVNQPQHF. The DNA read from the CDR3 is TGTGCCAGTAGGCCGGACGGGGTTAATCAGCCC.

Comments on this clone: Read sequence stops 3 residues before the CDR3 end, and the germline J gene provides the missing end. The chain has TRBV19 and TRBJ1-5; D possibly corresponds to TRBD1 (6 bases). With 5 bases removed from V and 4 bases from J, the gap between germline ends came to 15 bases. Looked up from germline, CDR1 is LNHDA and CDR2 is SQIVND (reference sequence). The CDR3 has 15 residues. The covered CDR3 bases are TGTGCCAGTAGTGCGGGGGGGGCTACTAATCAGCCC. Translating gives CASSAGGATNQP. From start to end, the CDR3 is CASSAGGATNQPQHF.